This is a list of T cell receptor beta chains from one sample in a study of shared clonotypes between healthy human individuals. Clones were sequenced by immunoSEQ multiplex PCR, and TCRdb holds only the in-frame ones, with some missing. The sample records roughly 1,100,000 clones, about 77% being singletons. The source material was memory CD4+ T cells sorted from blood. These receptors all stem from a man aged 18 to 30 in good health. CDR3s include the opening cysteine and the closing phenylalanine or tryptophan. Fields, in order: J gene, V gene, D gene, clone size, CDR3 protein, CDR3 DNA. A D gene is named only where the DNA matches it firmly. Clone size is given for some rows only: seen once, a few or many times, or a class if the clone is expanded.

TRBJ2-3	TRBV2	-	-	CASSSQGGGPNTQYF	TGTGCCAGCAGTAGCCAAGGTGGGGGGCCGAATACGCAGTATTTT
TRBJ2-7	TRBV5-6	TRBD2	-	CASSWAGGVTYEQYF	TGTGCCAGCAGCTGGGCCGGGGGGGTCACCTACGAGCAGTACTTC
TRBJ2-7	TRBV7-2	-	-	CASSLELAYEQYF	TGTGCCAGCAGCTTAGAATTGGCCTACGAGCAGTACTTC
TRBJ2-7	TRBV30	-	-	CAWSGKYPWGGYEQYF	TGTGCCTGGAGTGGAAAATACCCATGGGGAGGCTACGAGCAGTACTTC
TRBJ2-7	TRBV7-9	-	-	CASSDRDTGEQYF	TGTGCCAGCAGCGACCGGGACACTGGAGAGCAGTACTTC
TRBJ1-3	TRBV11-2	-	-	CASSLDGPSGNTIYF	TGTGCCAGCAGCTTAGACGGGCCCTCTGGAAACACCATATATTTT
TRBJ2-2	TRBV4-3	-	-	CASSQEGESGELFF	TGCGCCAGCAGCCAAGAGGGGGAATCCGGGGAGCTGTTTTTT
TRBJ2-7	TRBV7-9	TRBD2	-	CASRPSSGRASEQYF	TGTGCCAGCAGACCGAGTAGCGGGAGGGCCTCCGAGCAGTACTTC
TRBJ1-2	TRBV2	-	few	CASSVLPGSYGYTF	TGTGCCAGCAGTGTACTCCCCGGGAGCTATGGCTACACCTTC
TRBJ2-2	TRBV9	-	-	CASSVDRYTGELFF	TGTGCCAGCAGCGTAGACCGGTACACCGGGGAGCTGTTTTTT
TRBJ1-4	TRBV6-5	-	once	CASRPGSGPNEKLFF	TGTGCCAGCAGGCCAGGGTCTGGTCCTAATGAAAAACTGTTTTTT
TRBJ2-7	TRBV20-1	-	-	CSARAGPHTYF	TGCAGTGCTAGAGCCGGGCCTCATACGTACTTC
TRBJ1-5	TRBV13	-	-	CASSLTSGQPQHF	TGTGCCAGCAGCTTAACCTCCGGTCAGCCCCAGCATTTT
TRBJ2-2	TRBV5-6	-	few	CASSATRFTGELFF	TGTGCCAGCAGTGCCACCCGTTTCACCGGGGAGCTGTTTTTT
TRBJ2-3	TRBV7-2	-	-	CASSSDYVFTDTQYF	TGTGCCAGCAGCTCGGACTACGTCTTCACAGATACGCAGTATTTT
TRBJ2-2	TRBV5-4	-	once	CASSLGGVHPTGELFF	TGTGCCAGCAGCCTGGGCGGGGTCCACCCCACCGGGGAGCTGTTTTTT
TRBJ1-5	TRBV5-1	-	-	CASSAQGSQNQPQHF	TGCGCCAGCAGCGCACAGGGCTCTCAAAATCAGCCCCAGCATTTT
TRBJ2-7	TRBV5-6	-	-	CASSRLMSSYEQYF	TGTGCCAGCAGCCGACTAATGAGCTCCTACGAGCAGTACTTC
TRBJ1-2	TRBV5-1	TRBD1	-	CASSPGQGTDGYTF	TGCGCCAGCAGCCCGGGACAGGGAACGGATGGCTACACCTTC
TRBJ2-7	TRBV9	-	-	CASSADVSYEQYF	TGTGCCAGCAGCGCGGACGTCTCCTACGAGCAGTACTTC
TRBJ1-2	TRBV7-9	-	few	CASSLSGANYGYTF	TGTGCCAGCAGCTTAAGCGGCGCTAACTATGGCTACACCTTC
TRBJ2-2	TRBV19	-	-	CASSIIGLPNTGELFF	TGTGCCAGTAGTATAATAGGGCTACCGAACACCGGGGAGCTGTTTTTT
TRBJ1-2	TRBV7-2	-	-	CASSRQKTNYGYTF	TGTGCCAGCAGCCGTCAAAAGACTAACTATGGCTACACCTTC
TRBJ2-7	TRBV4-3	-	-	CASSQEGSGAYEQYF	TGCGCCAGCAGCCAAGAAGGTTCGGGGGCCTACGAGCAGTACTTC
TRBJ1-1	TRBV30	-	-	CAWSVTRNTEAFF	TGTGCCTGGAGTGTAACCCGAAACACTGAAGCTTTCTTT
TRBJ2-7	TRBV16	TRBD2	-	CASSRQSAGDEQYF	TGTGCCAGCAGCCGGCAGTCCGCGGGGGACGAGCAGTACTTC
TRBJ2-2	TRBV11-2	-	-	CASRMFGLRQTNTGELFF	TGTGCCAGCAGAATGTTCGGTTTACGACAGACGAACACCGGGGAGCTGTTTTTT
TRBJ2-5	TRBV10-3	TRBD2	-	CAISRQATSAQETQYF	TGTGCCATCAGCCGGCAGGCGACTAGCGCTCAAGAGACCCAGTACTTC
TRBJ2-1	TRBV18	-	-	CASSPGTPNEQFF	TGTGCCAGCTCACCCGGGACTCCCAATGAGCAGTTCTTC
TRBJ2-2	TRBV6-1	-	few	CASTESYTGELFF	TGTGCCAGCACCGAGAGTTACACCGGGGAGCTGTTTTTT
TRBJ1-1	TRBV23-1	-	-	CASSQSETEAFF	TGCGCCAGCAGTCAATCGGAAACTGAAGCTTTCTTT
TRBJ1-1	TRBV30	-	-	CACITVNTEAFF	TGTGCCTGTATAACAGTGAACACTGAAGCTTTCTTT
TRBJ2-5	TRBV30	-	-	CAWRVSSGPQETQYF	TGTGCCTGGAGGGTCTCAAGTGGTCCCCAAGAGACCCAGTACTTC
TRBJ2-1	TRBV5-1	TRBD2	-	CASSSRGGSDNEQFF	TGCGCCAGCAGCTCCCGCGGGGGGTCTGACAATGAGCAGTTCTTC
TRBJ2-5	TRBV21-1	-	-	CASSTRPGARVQETQYF	TGTGCCAGCAGCACCCGGCCGGGGGCGCGGGTCCAAGAGACCCAGTACTTC